The subject of this entry is one T cell receptor beta chain. Its antigen is unknown. No much larger clonotype is one base removed from it; base qualities were not supplied. This entry is derived from a study of T cell responses to AZD1222 COVID-19 vaccine (dated by TCRdb to about 2021). Turning to the overall study: AZD1222 recipients with second doses at about 4 weeks or about 12 weeks were pooled, because spike-specific TCR depth and breadth did not differ between schedules. TCR sequencing covered more than 230 trial participants: approximately 200 given two doses of AZD1222 and 26 given two doses of MenACWY control vaccine. Enrollment into the trials was organized by age into subgroups of 18-55, 56-69 and 70-plus years, and those subgroups contained approximately 150, 30 and 60 TCR-sequenced participants, respectively.

CDR1 SGHRS and CDR2 YFSETQ are derived from the germline V gene. V was cut back by 4 bases and J by 0 bases, leaving a gap of 10 bases between them. The CDR3 sequence holds 14 residues, the cysteine and phenylalanine included. Here the CDR3 DNA is all that survives: 42 bases in frame from base 1. Overall study outcomes, separate from this receptor: CD4 TCRs associated with the vaccine covered the entire spike protein, and the dominant responses were in regions 160-218 and 743-854. Participants were mostly white British and included more females than males, and it was suggested by the authors that clonal diversity may have been underestimated. No day 14 peak-response samples were available, so repertoires were characterized only after the peak T cell response. Conclusions about previously exposed vaccinees were limited because only a handful of AZD1222 recipients were SARS-CoV-2 seropositive at baseline. Spike-specific TCR breadth and depth rose significantly after two AZD1222 doses compared with day 0 and with MenACWY recipients. Nearly half of unique spike-specific TCRs reportedly recognized epitopes outside regions mutated in the B.1.351 and B.1.1.7 variants. In the small 56-69-year group, the increase in depth fell short of significance, most likely because of low power.

The time point label corresponds to: baseline before first vaccination. Vaccinee samples came from UK trials COV001 and COV002, including a single-blind randomized controlled phase 2/3 trial of AZD1222 (ChAdOx1 nCoV-19) in healthy adults. Trial participant PBMC samples were collected at day 0 and day 28 after the second dose for TCRbeta chain sequencing. The CDR3 regions of human TCRbeta chains were analyzed by immunosequencing. The study's processing was this. Repertoire TCRs were matched against a reference library of SARS-CoV-2-specific TCRs generated with the MIRA antigen-specificity platform. Breadth meant the fraction of unique TCRs that were SARS-CoV-2-associated, whereas depth meant the fraction of total T cells that were SARS-CoV-2-associated. Using the MIRA data, each spike-specific TCR was mapped to the spike region that the TCR reacts to and placed in a CD4 or CD8 class. Log10-transformed breadth and depth values were compared by one-way ANOVA with Sidak's multiple comparisons tests. Entries here come from immuneACCESS through TCRdb and include only in-frame sequences with V and J called. Some clones fail to appear in such tables; in the studies checked, an unresolved V gene covers under half of the shortfall, and the cause of the remainder is unknown. V and J calls and clone size come straight from that table; D and trimming were deduced from the DNA. The table for this sample lists about 110,000 clones; 86% of them were counted only once. About 3% of the sample comes from the top ten.

The specimen was peripheral blood, collected on day 0 of AZD1222 vaccination. The receptor was derived from an adult in good health. The chain is made from TRBV5-1 and TRBJ2-5, with no reliable assignment of the D segment. The CDR3 in this case is CASSPGSYQETQYF. The DNA reads TGCGCCAGCAGCCCCGGGTCGTACCAAGAGACCCAGTACTTC.